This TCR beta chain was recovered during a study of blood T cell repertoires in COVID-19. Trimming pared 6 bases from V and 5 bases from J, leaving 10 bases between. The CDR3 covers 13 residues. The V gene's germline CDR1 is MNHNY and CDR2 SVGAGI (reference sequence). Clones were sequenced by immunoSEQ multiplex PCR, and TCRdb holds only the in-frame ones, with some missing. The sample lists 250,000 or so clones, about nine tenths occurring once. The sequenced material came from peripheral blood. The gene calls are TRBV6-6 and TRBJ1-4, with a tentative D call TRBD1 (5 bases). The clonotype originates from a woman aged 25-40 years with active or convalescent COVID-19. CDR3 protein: CASRQDRNEKLFF. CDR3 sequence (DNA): TGTGCCAGCAGACAAGACAGAAATGAAAAACTGTTTTTT.